This entry lists 27 T cell receptor beta chains sequenced from one sample in a study of T cells after yellow fever vaccination (dated by TCRdb to the late 2010s). The treatment or condition label of this sample denotes: live attenuated yellow fever vaccine strain. Library prep was done by 5' RACE. TCRdb records Illumina HiSeq 2500 as the sequencer. The public sequencing data were trimmed at Q25 with fastp and processed into clonotypes with MiXCR by TCRdb, which kept only in-frame beta chains. Every entry covers one CDR3 protein and lists the most common genes and DNA from its rows. In this sample the table shows around 230,000 distinct CDR3 sequences, roughly 6.2% of which occur a single time. The ten largest clonotypes hold more than 1% of the sample. Sequenced here: CD4+ T cells sorted from PBMCs, sampled on the day of the yellow fever booster vaccination. These receptor sequences come from a man younger than 45 who received the YFV17D yellow fever vaccine.

This clonotype was detected only a few times. The V call is TRBV5-6, the J call TRBJ2-6; D not certain. The germline CDR1 and CDR2 sequences are SGHDT and YYEEEE. The CDR3 has 14 amino acids. Trimming removed 2 bases from V and 4 bases from J, with 7 bases in between. The CDR3 reads CASSLDTGANVLTF. The CDR3 DNA reads TGTGCCAGCAGCTTAGATACAGGGGCCAACGTCCTGACTTTC.

Ten or more counts support this clonotype. For the CDR3, the DNA is TGTGCCAGCAGCCCGGGACTAGCGGGAGGGCCTATTGATTCCGAGCAGTACTTC. The encoded protein is CASSPGLAGGPIDSEQYF. The rearrangement uses TRBV9 and TRBJ2-7; TRBD2 agrees at 16 bases. With V trimmed by 4 bases and J by 6 bases, 13 bases remained unmatched. CDR1 is SGDLS and CDR2 is YYNGEE in the germline V gene. There are 18 residues in the CDR3. Full variable domain (remainder filled in from reference TRBV9 and TRBJ2-7): DSGVTQTPKHLITATGQRVTLRCSPRSGDLSVYWYQQSLDQGLQFLIQYYNGEERAKGNILERFSAQQFPDLHSELNLSSLELGDSALYFCASSPGLAGGPIDSEQYFGPGTRLTVT.

In this sample, this clonotype turned up many times. The rearrangement uses TRBV12-3 or TRBV12-4 and TRBJ1-2; TRBD1 matches at 7 bases. Trimming took 5 bases from V and 3 from J; bases not matched to a gene: 3. The CDR3 length is 13 residues. CDR3 sequence (DNA): TGTGCCAGCAGTCACGGGACAGACTATGGCTACACCTTC. Translated: CASSHGTDYGYTF.

By sample share, this clonotype is medium-sized. The J gene is TRBJ2-3, the V gene TRBV7-2; D remains ambiguous. CDR3 length equals 15 residues. Looked up from germline, CDR1 is SGHTA and CDR2 is FQGNSA. With 5 bases removed from V and 0 bases from J, the gap between germline ends came to 12 bases. The DNA of the CDR3 is TGTGCCAGCAGCCAGCAGCAGCCTAGCACAGATACGCAGTATTTT. It specifies CASSQQQPSTDTQYF.

The chain recombines TRBV7-2 with TRBJ2-1, with D possibly TRBD2 on 6 matching bases. Trimming took 4 bases from V and 3 from J, leaving 13 bases between them. CDR1 is SGHTA and CDR2 is FQGNSA in the germline V gene. CDR3 length: 15 residues. CDR3 bases: TGTGCCAGCAGCTCCCGACTAGGGTACTACAATGAGCAGTTCTTC. Amino acid sequence: CASSSRLGYYNEQFF.

This clonotype has ten or more counts. CDR3 amino acids: CASSSSSGMSTDTQYF. The CDR3 DNA reads TGTGCCAGCAGTTCTTCTAGCGGGATGAGCACAGATACGCAGTATTTT. V usage is TRBV25-1 and J usage is TRBJ2-3; 9 nucleotides line up with TRBD2. From germline, CDR1 is MGHDK and CDR2 SYGVNS. Trimming removed 5 bases from V and 0 bases from J; junction bases left unmatched: 6. The CDR3 covers 16 residues.

The table lists this clonotype with many counts. V and J are TRBV3-1 and TRBJ1-5, with D perhaps TRBD1 (5 bases). This CDR3 comprises 15 residues. The ends were cut back, 1 base at V and 6 bases at J, with 13 bases in the middle. Germline-derived CDR1 and CDR2 are LGHDT and YNNKEL (reference sequence). The CDR3 DNA sequence: TGTGCCAGCAGCCAAGGTCTGGGGGGTGGTCAGCCCCAGCATTTT. Amino acid sequence: CASSQGLGGGQPQHF.

This clonotype was recorded only once. A much larger clone lies a single base off, so this may be a read error. This chain uses TRBV4-1 with TRBJ2-1, with a possible D match to TRBD2 (6 bases). The CDR3 totals 15 residues. The V and J ends lost 6 bases and 9 bases respectively, with 21 bases between them. Germline CDR1 is MGHRA and CDR2 is YSYEKL. The chain's CDR3 is CASRIGIPGVSEQFF. The CDR3 coding sequence is TGCGCCAGCAGGATCGGGATACCGGGAGTAAGTGAGCAGTTCTTC.

Only one count was recorded for this clonotype. The V call is TRBV5-1, the J call TRBJ2-1; 7 bases align to TRBD2. The CDR3 covers 14 residues. The V gene end was trimmed by 6 bases and the J gene end by 3 bases; junction bases not matched to a gene: 6. The V gene's germline CDR1 is SGHRS and CDR2 YFSETQ. The CDR3 protein is CASKGTTNYNEQFF. The CDR3, as DNA: TGCGCCAGCAAAGGGACTACCAACTACAATGAGCAGTTCTTC.

V is TRBV25-1 and J is TRBJ2-2; D is perhaps TRBD1 (5 bases). This CDR3 spans 15 amino acids. Germline-derived CDR1 and CDR2 are MGHDK and SYGVNS. The V end was cut by 6 bases, the J end by 3 bases, with 14 bases between. The CDR3 is CASRSPKGDTGELFF. The CDR3 DNA sequence: TGTGCCAGCAGGAGTCCCAAAGGGGACACCGGGGAGCTGTTTTTT.

J is TRBJ2-7 and V is TRBV7-2; TRBD1 matches at 7 bases. The germline CDR1 and CDR2 sequences are SGHTA and FQGNSA. This CDR3 comprises 15 residues. V gave up 5 bases and J gave up 4 bases; unmatched junction bases: 11. In DNA, the CDR3 is TGTGCCAGCAGCCAAAGCTCCGGGACAGATTACGAGCAGTACTTC. Translated, it gives CASSQSSGTDYEQYF.

This clonotype appeared a few times. The chain employs TRBV20-1 and TRBJ2-7; a possible D gene is TRBD2 (6 bases). Germline-derived CDR1 and CDR2 are DFQATT and SNEGSKA (reference sequence). The CDR3 extends over 12 amino acids. Deletions cut 2 bases from V and 3 bases from J, with 8 bases between. CDR3 loop: CSARRGNYEQYF. DNA for the CDR3: TGCAGTGCTAGACGCGGGAACTACGAGCAGTACTTC.

This clonotype was counted a few times. This rearrangement joins TRBV20-1 to TRBJ2-7; D is ambiguous. The CDR3 loop spans 13 amino acids. CDR1 is DFQATT and CDR2 is SNEGSKA in the germline V gene (reference sequence). Trimming removed 3 bases from V and 0 bases from J, with 9 bases in between. CDR3 loop: CSASNPFSYEQYF. CDR3 in DNA: TGCAGTGCTAGTAATCCCTTCTCCTACGAGCAGTACTTC.

This chain uses TRBV5-1 with TRBJ1-2; TRBD1 is a possible D gene (6 bases). Germline V gene data show CDR1 as SGHRS and CDR2 as YFSETQ. There are 17 residues in the CDR3. V was trimmed by 4 bases and J by 0 bases, leaving 19 bases between them. The CDR3 sequence is CASSPGGTRNANYGYTF. CDR3 in DNA: TGCGCCAGCAGCCCAGGAGGGACACGGAACGCTAACTATGGCTACACCTTC.

This clonotype was observed a few times. The rearrangement uses TRBV24-1 and TRBJ2-5; the D gene is possibly TRBD1 (5 bases). V shed 5 bases and J shed 5 bases, with 11 bases lying between them. The germline V gene has CDR1 KGHDR and CDR2 SFDVKD. The length of the CDR3 is 13 residues. The CDR3 sequence is CATSGAGSETQYF. CDR3 bases: TGTGCCACCAGTGGGGCAGGGTCGGAGACCCAGTACTTC.

This clonotype occurred many times. This chain connects TRBV28 to TRBJ1-2; 9 bases map to TRBD1. Trimming at V came to 6 bases and at J to 7 bases, leaving 9 bases not matched to a gene. This CDR3 spans 14 amino acids. Per germline, CDR1 MDHEN and CDR2 SYDVKM. The CDR3 DNA sequence: TGTGCCAGCAGCTCAGGACAGGGGATTCGTGGCTACACCTTC. It yields the protein CASSSGQGIRGYTF.

This clonotype showed up many times. CDR3 sequence (DNA): TGTGCCAGCAGCCAAGGGCTAGCGGGAGGCCAAGATACGCAGTATTTT. It translates to CASSQGLAGGQDTQYF. V usage is TRBV7-3 and J usage is TRBJ2-3; 11 positions agree with TRBD2. The CDR3 is made up of 16 amino acids. The germline V gene encodes CDR1 SGHTA and CDR2 FQGTGA. J lost 5 bases, V lost 5 bases, and 9 bases had no gene match.

This clonotype was observed a handful of times. V gene TRBV7-2 combines with J gene TRBJ2-1, with D unresolved. Trimming shortened V by 1 base and J by 7 bases, and 8 bases separated the two germline ends. Germline V gives CDR1 SGHTA, CDR2 FQGNSA. The CDR3 sequence is 13 residues long. The CDR3 reads CASSLVYGNEQFF. DNA for the CDR3: TGTGCCAGCAGCTTAGTCTATGGGAATGAGCAGTTCTTC.

This clonotype was detected ten times or more. This chain links TRBV7-2 with TRBJ2-7; no clear D gene. Per the germline V gene, CDR1 is SGHTA and CDR2 is FQGNSA. V lost 3 bases and J lost 6, with 9 bases in between. This CDR3 has 12 amino acids. This CDR3 reads CASSFPASEQYF. The CDR3 nucleotides read TGTGCCAGCAGCTTTCCAGCAAGCGAGCAGTACTTC.

This clonotype was seen a few times. DNA of the CDR3: TGCGCCAGCAGCCAAGATCTTCTCCGTTCAGCGCTGTTTTTT. The encoded protein is CASSQDLLRSALFF. The chain couples TRBV4-3 to TRBJ1-4, with D hard to call. V was shortened by 0 bases and J by 14 bases, with 16 bases between the two germline ends. Per the germline V gene, CDR1 is LGHNA and CDR2 is YSLEER. This CDR3 has 14 amino acids.

For this clonotype: Lacking the conserved final phenylalanine or tryptophan, this CDR3 likely reflects a read error. This chain joins TRBV20-1 and TRBJ1-5; TRBD1 might be the D (5 bases). The CDR3 has 12 amino acids. Trimming took 6 bases from V and 9 from J, leaving 15 bases between them. Per germline, CDR1 DFQATT and CDR2 SNEGSKA (reference sequence). For the CDR3, the DNA is TGCAGTGCCGAGGACATCGGCAGGCCCCAGCATTCT. It yields the protein CSAEDIGRPQHS.

This clonotype came up a few times. V and J are TRBV28 and TRBJ2-5; 12 bases are a match to TRBD1. CDR1 and CDR2 from the germline V gene are MDHEN and SYDVKM. The CDR3 is 14 amino acids. J gave up 6 bases and V 5 bases, and 4 bases lay outside the gene matches. This CDR3 reads CASSGTGGLKTQYF. The CDR3 region has the DNA TGTGCCAGCAGTGGGACAGGGGGCTTGAAGACCCAGTACTTC.

The CDR3 loop is CASRGTSASQETQYF. The CDR3 coding sequence is TGCGCCAGCAGAGGGACTAGCGCTTCCCAAGAGACCCAGTACTTC. The gene calls are TRBV5-1 and TRBJ2-5; 10 bases fit TRBD2. Germline lookup yields CDR1 SGHRS and CDR2 YFSETQ. The CDR3 is 15 amino acids. V trimming: 5 bases; J trimming: 1 base; junction bases outside the gene matches: 5. The entire variable domain, with the rest obtained from reference TRBV5-1 and TRBJ2-5, is as follows: KAGVTQTPRYLIKTRGQQVTLSCSPISGHRSVSWYQQTPGQGLQFLFEYFSETQRNKGNFPGRFSGRQFSNSRSEMNVSTLELGDSALYLCASRGTSASQETQYFGPGTRLLVL.

This clonotype was counted a few times. The chain couples TRBV5-4 to TRBJ1-3, with unresolved D. CDR1 SGHNT and CDR2 YYREEE come from the germline V gene (reference sequence). The CDR3 spans 16 residues. V shed 1 base and J shed 0 bases, with 11 bases lying between them. CDR3 in amino acids: CASSLIDVGSGNTIYF. CDR3 in DNA: TGTGCCAGCAGCTTGATTGACGTGGGCTCTGGAAACACCATATATTTT.

This clonotype showed up many times. This chain uses TRBV2 with TRBJ2-5; possibly TRBD1 for D (5 bases). V dropped 2 bases and J dropped 3 bases, with 10 bases sitting between them. CDR1 is SNHLY and CDR2 is FYNNEI in the germline V gene. CDR3 length: 14 residues. The CDR3 sequence is CASSESRGKETQYF. The DNA for the CDR3 is TGTGCCAGCAGTGAAAGTAGGGGAAAAGAGACCCAGTACTTC.

This clonotype came up a few times. J is TRBJ1-1 and V is TRBV7-9, with 7 bases lining up with TRBD1. The germline V gene encodes CDR1 SEHNR and CDR2 FQNEAQ (reference sequence). V lost 4 bases, J lost 3 bases, and 14 bases stayed unmatched. The CDR3 contains 17 residues. CDR3 region: CASSSRTGVWEDTEAFF. CDR3 nucleotide sequence: TGTGCCAGCAGCTCAAGGACAGGAGTTTGGGAGGACACTGAAGCTTTCTTT.

This rearrangement joins TRBV9 to TRBJ2-7; 7 bases agree with TRBD2. J lost 7 bases, V lost 0 bases, and 10 bases had no gene match. The CDR3 length is 15 residues. Per germline, CDR1 SGDLS and CDR2 YYNGEE. The DNA for the CDR3 is TGTGCCAGCAGCGTAGAACTAGCGCCAGAGCGGGAGCAGTACTTC. Its protein is CASSVELAPEREQYF.